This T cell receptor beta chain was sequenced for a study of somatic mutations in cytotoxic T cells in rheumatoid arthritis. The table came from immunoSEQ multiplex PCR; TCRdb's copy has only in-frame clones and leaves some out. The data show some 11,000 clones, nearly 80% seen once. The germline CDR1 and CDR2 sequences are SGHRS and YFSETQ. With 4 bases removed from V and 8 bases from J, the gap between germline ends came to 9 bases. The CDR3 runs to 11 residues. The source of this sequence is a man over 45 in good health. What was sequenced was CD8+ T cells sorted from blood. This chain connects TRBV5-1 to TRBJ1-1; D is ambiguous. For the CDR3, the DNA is TGCGCCAGCAGCGACATAGGCGAAGCTTTCTTT. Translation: CASSDIGEAFF.